Here is one T cell receptor beta chain with its context. These data are taken from a study of blood T cell repertoires in COVID-19. Study-wide context: The study drew acute and convalescent COVID-19 samples from the United States, Italy and Spain. PBMCs, B-cell-depleted T cells, or T cells were the source of the cDNA or gDNA that made up the material.

Repertoires were generated with immunoSEQ multiplex PCR, while TCRdb's copy carries only in-frame clones and drops some. Seen here are roughly 290,000 clones, 80% to 95% observed once, and the top ten hold 6.5% to 8%. Recruited during active infection, patients (from Seattle) were subsequently followed longitudinally. This TCR came from a woman in her 30s with COVID-19, enrolled during active disease. What was sequenced was peripheral blood.

The CDR3 spells CASSTRPGLAGQETQYF. The CDR3 DNA reads as TGTGCCAGTAGTACCCGACCGGGACTAGCGGGGCAAGAGACCCAGTACTTC. This chain uses TRBV19 with TRBJ2-5; 13 bases match TRBD2. From germline, CDR1 is LNHDA and CDR2 SQIVND (reference sequence). The CDR3 has 17 residues. J was trimmed by 2 bases and V by 4 bases; bases with no gene match: 7.